This T cell receptor beta chain stems from a study of T cell clones after liver transplantation. In the study overall: Blood was drawn pre-transplant, before withdrawal, and after full or failed withdrawal.

Clones were read by immunoSEQ multiplex PCR, and TCRdb kept only the in-frame ones, dropping some. Of some 10,000 clones in the sample, 70% to 75% were seen once. Germline lookup yields CDR1 MNHEY and CDR2 SMNVEV (reference sequence). Trimming took off 5 bases at V and 2 bases at J, with 13 bases between the two ends. CDR3 length: 15 amino acids. This specimen consisted of CD4+ T cells from blood, obtained around 33 months after liver transplant. The clonotype originates from a human patient who received a liver transplant. Some T cells here may be from the graft donor. The chain joins TRBV27 to TRBJ1-5; D gene uncertain. The CDR3: CASSPIMGGNQPQHF. The CDR3, as DNA: TGTGCCAGCAGTCCTATCATGGGAGGCAATCAGCCCCAGCATTTT.